This paragraph covers one TCR beta chain sequence. Its antigen is as yet unknown. The data originate from a study of STAT5B mutations in CD4+ large granular lymphocyte leukemia. Study results and limitations: Roughly a quarter of private leukemic clonotypes occurred rarely in other patients' non-leukemic repertoires.

Using immunoSEQ multiplex PCR, the repertoire was profiled, and TCRdb retains in-frame clones only, with some absent. The sample shows around 21,000 clones, around 75% of them seen only once. CDR3 length equals 12 residues. The germline V gene has CDR1 SEHNR and CDR2 FQNEAQ (reference sequence). Deletions cut 7 bases from V and 2 bases from J, with 8 bases between. This receptor was identified in a human donor in good health. Material for sequencing was CD4+ T cells from blood buffy coats. The chain carries TRBV7-9 and TRBJ2-5; D gene uncertain. CDR3 DNA: TGTGCCAGCAACAAACCACAAGAGACCCAGTACTTC. Amino acids: CASNKPQETQYF.